This is a list of T cell receptor beta chains from one sample in a study of T-cell reconstitution after alpha-beta-depleted transplantation in children. MiXCR was run by TCRdb on the PCR reads, yielding one entry per CDR3 protein. The profile shows 80,000 to 100,000 distinct CDR3 sequences, about 22% of them singletons. Sequences were derived from PBMCs, sampled before TCRalphabeta/CD19-depleted stem cell transplant. The receptors were sampled from a boy between 2 and 10 years old with acute lymphoblastic leukemia, due to receive a stem cell transplant. Both conserved end residues are trimmed from each CDR3. Expanded clones are given a class, and other clones once, few, many or no size at all.

cdr3_aa v_call clone_size
ASSDSGGGQPQH TRBV12-3/TRBV12-4 few
ASSSLPGGAGETQY TRBV5-1 NA
ASSLGASGFSSTDTQY TRBV11-3 few
SVDESSGNQETQY TRBV29-1 NA
SARENEGVSGYT TRBV20-1 few
ASSTRGAAHNEQF TRBV11-2 few
ASSEAEAGELF TRBV6-4 few
ASRLTQGSEAF TRBV5-1 NA
ASSPWTLSSYNEQF TRBV9 NA
SATGLQNNEQF TRBV20-1 few
SGQVGSYEQY TRBV29-1 NA
ASSPLSGGYNEQF TRBV12-3/TRBV12-4 many
ASSLRVAGSSYEQY TRBV7-9 few
AISSPGAYEQY TRBV10-3 NA
ASSLGQGSTDTQY TRBV5-1 few